This TCR beta chain was recovered during a study of beta chain features in type 1 diabetes. Findings and caveats of the study: Insertions were fewer and deletions more numerous at VDJ junctions in type 1 diabetes patients. TCRB CDR3 length was moderately but significantly reduced in all four CD4+ subsets of Type 1 diabetes patients. Although PCR might favor shorter templates, it would do so equally in patients and controls.

Sequencing targeted expressed TCRB transcripts, as all isolated RNA had been reverse transcribed. Produced via immunoSEQ multiplex PCR; TCRdb's table is partial and in-frame only. The data contain about 340,000 clones, around 8.5% of them singletons. With respect to this clone: The antigen remains undetermined.

CDR3 length: 15 amino acids. CDR1 is SQVTM, CDR2 ANQGSEA, per germline. V shed 1 base and J shed 0 bases, with 10 bases lying between them. Sequenced sample: central memory CD4+ T cells from blood. This TCR derives from a man aged 25-45 years with type 1 diabetes. The J gene is TRBJ2-1, the V gene TRBV29-1; D is uncertain. The CDR3 nucleotides are TGCAGCGTTGAAGGCCTACCTTACTCCTACAATGAGCAGTTCTTC. Translating it yields CSVEGLPYSYNEQFF.